This entry features one T cell receptor beta chain sequence. The CDR3 sequence is 14 residues long. Trimming shortened V by 2 bases and J by 7 bases, and 13 bases separated the two germline ends. The V gene's germline CDR1 is SGHDT and CDR2 YYEEEE. Exclusion applied to patients with autoimmune disease history or systemic immunosuppression. Produced via immunoSEQ multiplex PCR; TCRdb's table is partial and in-frame only. Of 80,000 to 85,000 clones listed, about 80% are singletons. This sample was included in a study of OX40 agonist ivuxolimab in advanced cancers. The chain links TRBV5-6 to TRBJ2-4; a weak D match, TRBD1 (6 bases). Sample: CD4+ or CD8+ T cells sorted from blood, taken in a trial of the OX40 agonist ivuxolimab. The origin of this receptor is an adult with an advanced solid tumor such as melanoma, head and neck, liver or kidney cancer. CDR3: CASSFLGGANIQYF. The DNA of the CDR3 is TGTGCCAGCAGCTTCCTTGGGGGCGCGAACATTCAGTACTTC.